This TCR beta chain was profiled in a study of siplizumab effects on memory and regulatory T cells. Study-level findings and limits: Naive T cells seemed more diverse than memory cells and seemed major alloresponse contributors. Controls had more than 25% Treg-derived mappable alloreactive CD4+ clones on average, versus approximately 69% with siplizumab.

CDR1 and CDR2 (germline): SEHNR, FQNEAQ (reference sequence). There are 16 residues in the CDR3. Trimming cost V 1 base and J 3 bases, with 13 bases left between them. Measured with immunoSEQ multiplex PCR; TCRdb has only the in-frame clones, and not every one. The table has roughly 100,000 clones, about 96% seen once. A remark on this clone: What it binds is not known.

The sequencing input was naive CD4+ T cells sorted from blood. V is TRBV7-9 and J is TRBJ1-5; D is uncertain. The receptor was isolated from a human donor in good health. Here the CDR3 reads CASSLGTGTLNQPQHF. The CDR3 DNA reads TGTGCCAGCAGCTTAGGGACCGGTACTCTCAATCAGCCCCAGCATTTT.